Listed below are T cell receptor beta chains from one sample, sequenced in a study of blood T cell repertoires in COVID-19. Libraries were prepared by immunoSEQ multiplex PCR; TCRdb keeps only in-frame clonotypes and omits some of them. Counted here are 95,000 to 100,000 clones, 75% to 90% occurring once; the ten biggest clones make up 1.5% to 2%. The source material was peripheral blood. The receptors were gathered from an elderly man with acute or convalescent COVID-19. CDR3s include the opening cysteine and the closing phenylalanine or tryptophan.

CDR3 | V
CSTGPGSTDTQYF | TRBV7-9
CATSDPGTGTQPQHF | TRBV24-1
CASKGTVDNSPLHF | TRBV10-2
CASRLAGGYNEQFF | TRBV7-2
CASRALEAGYNEQFF | TRBV10-2
CASSLKTGGGGSLHF | TRBV18
CASSPGLAEFLNTGELFF | TRBV5-5
CASRSGTSGLPSYNEQFF | TRBV7-3
CASSPPMTGGLNEQFF | TRBV7-9
CASSPSEGSGRVNEQFF | TRBV5-1
CASSPFAGVQETQYF | TRBV18
CASAGGAGTEAFF | TRBV6-6
CASSRTGGDYEQYF | TRBV5-5
CAISESGGEAFF | TRBV10-3
CASSLNRVSSYEQYF | TRBV11-2
CASSTDRVQPQHF | TRBV19
CASSSRLAGGETQYF | TRBV6-2/TRBV6-3
CASSSRDGLVGTGELFF | TRBV11-3
CASSLGGTGELFF | TRBV11-3
CSVRPGQGLYEQYF | TRBV29-1
CASSQRLAGDTDIQYF | TRBV18
CASSFAAGGGEKLFF | TRBV28
CASSSGQGNSPLHF | TRBV5-5
CAWSPSSYNEQFF | TRBV30
CATSRAKQGRYTF | TRBV15
CASTGTGRYNEQFF | TRBV28
CASLRPRYSEETQYF | TRBV11-1
CASSVNSVGGYSEQYF | TRBV9
CASRGTGREKLFF | TRBV6-5
CASSFTGDEQYF | TRBV7-9
CASSEQGGSYNEQFF | TRBV7-2
CASSQTTGGDLNSPLHF | TRBV19
CASSPGQGVYGYTF | TRBV3-1/TRBV3-2
CASSEGRGTNEKLFF | TRBV6-1
CASSLWGGTGSYEQYF | TRBV5-6
CASSSGTSTNEQYF | TRBV5-1
CASNQYSGLSYEQYF | TRBV7-8
CASIIRGQGPMTNSYEQYF | TRBV7-3
CASSGLAGSSYEQYF | TRBV19
CASKVTSGRRSYNEQFF | TRBV28
CATSRGLAGGNNEQFF | TRBV24-1
CASSLGAGYNEQFF | TRBV19
CASSEGTSSEKLFF | TRBV6-1
CASSISQPPRRGFYNEQFF | TRBV19
CASSQGSGLRNEQFF | TRBV4-3
CASSLPVGGWYNEQFF | TRBV28
CASSLNRGLLNEQFF | TRBV5-6